This TCR beta chain was documented in a study of blood T cell repertoires in COVID-19. Study as a whole: Material from acute and convalescent COVID-19 was sourced from the United States, Italy and Spain. The analysed material was cDNA or gDNA that came from T cells, B-cell-depleted T cells, or PBMCs.

Sequencing used immunoSEQ multiplex PCR; TCRdb keeps in-frame clones, though not all of them. The sample consists of almost 250,000 clones, around nine tenths of them appearing once. The specimen was PBMCs or T cells enriched from blood (not recorded which). This receptor was identified in a woman in her fifties or sixties who had recovered from COVID-19.

CDR3 sequence (DNA): TGTGCCAGCAGCCAATCCCGGACAGGGCCCTACGAGCAGTACTTC. It is translated as CASSQSRTGPYEQYF. The chain links TRBV3-1 (or the pseudogene TRBV3-2) to TRBJ2-7, with 8 positions matching TRBD1. The length of the CDR3 is 15 residues. Germline CDR1 and CDR2: LGHDT and YNNKEL (reference sequence). Germline trimming cut 2 bases from V and 2 bases from J; bases unmatched to any gene: 5.